Listed below are T cell receptor beta chains from one sample, sequenced in a study of cytomegalovirus exposure and HLA in healthy donors. Sequencing was performed with immunoSEQ multiplex PCR; in TCRdb, only in-frame clones are kept and a portion is missing. The sample shows 150,000 to 200,000 clones, around 81% of them seen only once. The sequenced sample was PBMCs. These receptors all stem from a woman between 18 and 30 years old in good health and CMV-seropositive. The CDR3 runs from the conserved cysteine through the conserved F or W. Each record gives: J gene, V gene, clone size, D gene, CDR3 protein, CDR3 DNA. A D gene is named only where the DNA matches it firmly. Expanded clones are given a class, and other clones once, few, many or no size at all.

j_gene: TRBJ2-7
v_gene: TRBV5-4
abundance: NA
d_gene: NA
CDR3aa: CASSEGLRPSYEQYF
CDR3nt: TGTGCCAGCAGCGAGGGACTTCGACCTTCCTACGAGCAGTACTTC

j_gene: TRBJ2-1
v_gene: TRBV5-1
abundance: once
d_gene: TRBD2
CDR3aa: CASTSAGGYNEQFF
CDR3nt: TGCGCCAGCACCTCGGCGGGGGGTTACAATGAGCAGTTCTTC

j_gene: TRBJ2-2
v_gene: TRBV4-1
abundance: few
d_gene: NA
CDR3aa: CASSQEGRELFF
CDR3nt: TGCGCCAGCAGCCAAGAGGGGAGAGAGCTGTTTTTT

j_gene: TRBJ2-5
v_gene: TRBV5-1
abundance: NA
d_gene: TRBD1
CDR3aa: CASSPTPGTGKTQYF
CDR3nt: TGCGCCAGCAGCCCGACACCCGGGACAGGGAAGACCCAGTACTTC

j_gene: TRBJ2-2
v_gene: TRBV11-2
abundance: few
d_gene: TRBD1
CDR3aa: CASSLGTGNTGELFF
CDR3nt: TGTGCCAGCAGCTTAGGGACAGGGAACACCGGGGAGCTGTTTTTT

j_gene: TRBJ2-5
v_gene: TRBV5-6
abundance: NA
d_gene: TRBD1
CDR3aa: CASSGDRAGETQYF
CDR3nt: TGTGCCAGCAGTGGGGACAGGGCTGGAGAGACCCAGTACTTC

j_gene: TRBJ2-1
v_gene: TRBV9
abundance: NA
d_gene: TRBD2
CDR3aa: CASKEVGWRGGIHEQFF
CDR3nt: TGTGCCAGCAAGGAAGTGGGGTGGCGGGGGGGCATTCATGAGCAGTTCTTC

j_gene: TRBJ2-2
v_gene: TRBV5-1
abundance: NA
d_gene: TRBD2
CDR3aa: CASRRSTSGSNTGELFF
CDR3nt: TGCGCCAGCAGGAGATCTACTAGCGGCTCGAACACCGGGGAGCTGTTTTTT

j_gene: TRBJ2-4
v_gene: TRBV6-1
abundance: NA
d_gene: TRBD1
CDR3aa: CASSEEETGGKNIQYF
CDR3nt: TGTGCCAGCAGTGAAGAAGAGACAGGGGGCAAAAACATTCAGTACTTC

j_gene: TRBJ2-5
v_gene: TRBV7-6
abundance: few
d_gene: TRBD2
CDR3aa: CASSTMKAGGRGQNF
CDR3nt: TGTGCCAGCAGCACGATGAAAGCGGGGGGGCGGGGGCAAAACTTC

j_gene: TRBJ2-2
v_gene: TRBV5-1
abundance: NA
d_gene: TRBD2
CDR3aa: CASSLAGGLRIGELFF
CDR3nt: TGCGCCAGCAGCTTGGCGGGGGGGCTCCGTATCGGGGAGCTGTTTTTT

j_gene: TRBJ2-7
v_gene: TRBV6-1
abundance: NA
d_gene: NA
CDR3aa: CASSPHRGTYEQYF
CDR3nt: TGTGCCAGCAGCCCCCACCGGGGAACCTACGAGCAGTACTTC

j_gene: TRBJ1-1
v_gene: TRBV30
abundance: few
d_gene: TRBD1
CDR3aa: CATSKERGREAFF
CDR3nt: TGTGCCACATCTAAGGAAAGGGGGCGTGAAGCTTTCTTT

j_gene: TRBJ2-7
v_gene: TRBV19
abundance: NA
d_gene: TRBD2
CDR3aa: CASSVAGGPYEQYF
CDR3nt: TGTGCCAGTAGTGTAGCGGGGGGACCCTACGAGCAGTACTTC

j_gene: TRBJ1-5
v_gene: TRBV18
abundance: NA
d_gene: NA
CDR3aa: CASSPPGVQPQHF
CDR3nt: TGTGCCAGCTCACCACCAGGGGTTCAGCCCCAGCATTTT

j_gene: TRBJ1-4
v_gene: TRBV10-3
abundance: NA
d_gene: TRBD1
CDR3aa: CATQGQYNEKLFF
CDR3nt: TGTGCCACCCAGGGACAGTATAATGAAAAACTGTTTTTT

j_gene: TRBJ1-1
v_gene: TRBV7-9
abundance: NA
d_gene: NA
CDR3aa: CASSSDSWEGDTEAFF
CDR3nt: TGTGCCAGCAGCTCAGACAGTTGGGAGGGGGACACTGAAGCTTTCTTT

j_gene: TRBJ2-4
v_gene: TRBV23-1
abundance: NA
d_gene: TRBD2
CDR3aa: CASSQWNGGAIGSKNIQYF
CDR3nt: TGCGCCAGCAGTCAATGGAACGGGGGGGCGATTGGGTCCAAAAACATTCAGTACTTC

j_gene: TRBJ1-1
v_gene: TRBV19
abundance: NA
d_gene: TRBD1
CDR3aa: CASSIEDRGSAEAFF
CDR3nt: TGTGCCAGTAGTATAGAGGACAGGGGAAGCGCTGAAGCTTTCTTT

j_gene: TRBJ2-5
v_gene: TRBV7-3
abundance: once
d_gene: NA
CDR3aa: CASRGDGRETQYF
CDR3nt: TGTGCCAGCAGGGGCGACGGCCGAGAGACCCAGTACTTC

j_gene: TRBJ2-1
v_gene: TRBV4-1
abundance: once
d_gene: TRBD2
CDR3aa: CASSQVRRGGNEQFF
CDR3nt: TGCGCCAGCAGCCAGGTGCGGCGGGGAGGGAATGAGCAGTTCTTC

j_gene: TRBJ2-1
v_gene: TRBV30
abundance: once
d_gene: TRBD1
CDR3aa: CAGGQGFYNEQFF
CDR3nt: TGTGCCGGGGGACAGGGATTCTACAATGAGCAGTTCTTC

j_gene: TRBJ2-4
v_gene: TRBV4-1
abundance: NA
d_gene: TRBD2
CDR3aa: CASSLKAPSGAGGENIQYF
CDR3nt: TGCGCCAGCAGCCTCAAAGCCCCCAGCGGGGCTGGTGGGGAAAACATTCAGTACTTC

j_gene: TRBJ2-3
v_gene: TRBV29-1
abundance: NA
d_gene: TRBD2
CDR3aa: CSPRLAGKDTQYF
CDR3nt: TGCAGCCCTCGACTAGCGGGGAAAGATACGCAGTATTTT

j_gene: TRBJ2-3
v_gene: TRBV5-1
abundance: NA
d_gene: NA
CDR3aa: CASSLIAGSDTQYF
CDR3nt: TGCGCCAGCAGCTTGATCGCAGGGTCAGATACGCAGTATTTT

j_gene: TRBJ1-3
v_gene: TRBV19
abundance: once
d_gene: TRBD1
CDR3aa: CARGTGDGNTIYF
CDR3nt: TGTGCCAGGGGGACAGGGGATGGAAACACCATATATTTT

j_gene: TRBJ1-6
v_gene: TRBV11-1
abundance: NA
d_gene: NA
CDR3aa: CASSPDRLDNSPLHF
CDR3nt: TGTGCCAGCAGCCCCGACAGGCTGGATAATTCACCCCTCCACTTT

j_gene: TRBJ2-3
v_gene: TRBV13
abundance: NA
d_gene: TRBD2
CDR3aa: CASSPPTGTSGGPSTDTQYF
CDR3nt: TGTGCCAGCAGTCCGCCGACCGGGACTAGCGGGGGGCCCAGCACAGATACGCAGTATTTT

j_gene: TRBJ1-2
v_gene: TRBV2
abundance: NA
d_gene: NA
CDR3aa: CASSRREGNNYGYTF
CDR3nt: TGTGCCAGCTCCCGACGGGAAGGTAACAACTATGGCTACACCTTC

j_gene: TRBJ2-1
v_gene: TRBV2
abundance: NA
d_gene: TRBD2
CDR3aa: CASSERAGGYNEQFF
CDR3nt: TGTGCCAGCAGTGAAAGAGCGGGGGGCTACAATGAGCAGTTCTTC

j_gene: TRBJ2-2
v_gene: TRBV7-9
abundance: NA
d_gene: TRBD2
CDR3aa: CASKAGGNTGELFF
CDR3nt: TGTGCCAGCAAAGCGGGGGGGAACACCGGGGAGCTGTTTTTT

j_gene: TRBJ1-2
v_gene: TRBV14
abundance: NA
d_gene: NA
CDR3aa: CASSQESSYGYTF
CDR3nt: TGTGCCAGCAGCCAAGAATCGAGCTATGGCTACACCTTC

j_gene: TRBJ2-5
v_gene: TRBV11-2
abundance: NA
d_gene: NA
CDR3aa: CASSLDYSVQETQYF
CDR3nt: TGTGCCAGCAGCTTAGATTATTCCGTCCAAGAGACCCAGTACTTC

j_gene: TRBJ2-1
v_gene: TRBV4-1
abundance: NA
d_gene: NA
CDR3aa: CASRQGYNEQFF
CDR3nt: TGCGCCAGCAGACAGGGTTACAATGAGCAGTTCTTC

j_gene: TRBJ1-2
v_gene: TRBV6-4
abundance: few
d_gene: TRBD1
CDR3aa: CASSETGTGEYGYTF
CDR3nt: TGTGCCAGCAGTGAAACCGGGACAGGGGAATATGGCTACACCTTC

j_gene: TRBJ1-1
v_gene: TRBV14
abundance: NA
d_gene: NA
CDR3aa: CASSPLLREGDTEAFF
CDR3nt: TGTGCCAGCAGCCCACTCCTCAGGGAAGGGGACACTGAAGCTTTCTTT

j_gene: TRBJ1-2
v_gene: TRBV18
abundance: few
d_gene: NA
CDR3aa: CASSPPSDPPGGYTF
CDR3nt: TGTGCCAGCTCACCACCATCCGACCCCCCCGGGGGCTACACCTTC

j_gene: TRBJ2-3
v_gene: TRBV5-1
abundance: NA
d_gene: TRBD2
CDR3aa: CASSLFSSGGAVDTQYF
CDR3nt: TGCGCCAGCAGCTTGTTTTCTAGCGGGGGGGCCGTCGATACGCAGTATTTT

j_gene: TRBJ2-7
v_gene: TRBV7-9
abundance: NA
d_gene: TRBD2
CDR3aa: CASSPREPVTSGPSYEQYF
CDR3nt: TGTGCCAGCAGCCCCAGGGAGCCGGTGACTAGCGGTCCCTCCTACGAGCAGTACTTC

j_gene: TRBJ2-3
v_gene: TRBV5-4
abundance: NA
d_gene: NA
CDR3aa: CASRKLERRGNTDTQYF
CDR3nt: TGTGCCAGCAGAAAATTGGAACGGCGGGGCAACACAGATACGCAGTATTTT

j_gene: TRBJ1-1
v_gene: TRBV27
abundance: NA
d_gene: TRBD1
CDR3aa: CASSFSDRGTEAFF
CDR3nt: TGTGCCAGCAGTTTTTCCGACAGGGGGACTGAAGCTTTCTTT

j_gene: TRBJ1-5
v_gene: TRBV25-1
abundance: NA
d_gene: NA
CDR3aa: CASSQGGSGAQHF
CDR3nt: TGTGCCAGCAGTCAAGGGGGAAGTGGGGCCCAGCATTTT

j_gene: TRBJ2-1
v_gene: TRBV5-1
abundance: once
d_gene: TRBD2
CDR3aa: CASSLTLASGGREQFF
CDR3nt: TGCGCCAGCAGCTTAACCCTCGCTAGCGGGGGTCGGGAGCAGTTCTTC

j_gene: TRBJ1-5
v_gene: TRBV5-4
abundance: NA
d_gene: NA
CDR3aa: CASRQGGSNQPQHF
CDR3nt: TGTGCCAGCAGACAGGGCGGGAGCAATCAGCCCCAGCATTTT

j_gene: TRBJ1-2
v_gene: TRBV30
abundance: few
d_gene: NA
CDR3aa: CAWSEDSRYGYTF
CDR3nt: TGTGCCTGGAGTGAGGACAGCCGCTATGGCTACACCTTC

j_gene: TRBJ1-1
v_gene: TRBV5-1
abundance: NA
d_gene: NA
CDR3aa: CASSLRTGIRGTEAFF
CDR3nt: TGCGCCAGCAGCTTGAGAACGGGGATTAGGGGGACTGAAGCTTTCTTT